Listed below are T cell receptor beta chains from one sample, sequenced in a study of cytomegalovirus exposure and HLA in healthy donors. TCRdb's table, derived via immunoSEQ multiplex PCR, lists solely in-frame clones and lacks some. The sample contains around 150,000 clones, 84% of which appear only once. What was sequenced was PBMCs. The receptors stem from a boy under 10 years old in good health and CMV-seronegative. Each CDR3 is given with its conserved first and last residue. D genes are given only for firm matches. Not all rows give a size; the values are once, few, many and, for expanded clones, a class.

cdr3_aa	cdr3_nt	v_call	j_call	d_call	clone_size
CASSQGDYGYTF	TGTGCCAGCAGTCAGGGGGACTATGGCTACACCTTC	TRBV6-5	TRBJ1-2	TRBD1	few
CASSEFPGQGNSPLHF	TGTGCCAGCAGTGAATTTCCGGGACAGGGTAATTCACCCCTCCACTTT	TRBV6-1	TRBJ1-6	TRBD1	.
CASSVSDLSGGQYF	TGTGCCAGCAGCGTTAGCGACCTGTCCGGTGGGCAGTACTTC	TRBV9	TRBJ2-7	.	once
CASSVQGSDPPLHF	TGTGCCAGCAGTGTACAGGGTTCGGATCCACCCCTCCACTTT	TRBV6-1	TRBJ1-6	.	few
CASSSRHHRDFPTVPADTQYF	TGTGCCAGTAGTAGCCGCCATCACCGGGACTTCCCTACGGTTCCCGCAGATACGCAGTATTTT	TRBV19	TRBJ2-3	.	.
CAISNRGREGGELFF	TGTGCCATCAGCAATCGGGGCAGGGAGGGCGGGGAGCTGTTTTTT	TRBV10-3	TRBJ2-2	TRBD2	.
CASRSTANEQFF	TGTGCCAGCAGGAGCACAGCCAATGAGCAGTTCTTC	TRBV6-5	TRBJ2-1	.	once
CASSLAGVMEQYF	TGTGCCAGCAGCTTAGCAGGGGTAATGGAGCAGTACTTC	TRBV7-9	TRBJ2-7	.	.
CATSLNRGPYTEAFF	TGTGCCACCAGCCTTAACAGGGGGCCGTACACTGAAGCTTTCTTT	TRBV15	TRBJ1-1	TRBD1	few
CASKGDRDGPPLHF	TGTGCCAGTAAGGGAGACAGGGATGGGCCACCCCTCCACTTT	TRBV19	TRBJ1-6	TRBD1	.
CASSVLGGDTGELFF	TGTGCCAGCAGCGTACTCGGGGGGGACACCGGGGAGCTGTTTTTT	TRBV9	TRBJ2-2	TRBD2	.
CASRPLFRGRNYEQYF	TGTGCCAGCAGACCTTTATTCAGGGGCAGAAACTACGAGCAGTACTTC	TRBV27	TRBJ2-7	.	.
CASSIVGDGYTF	TGTGCCAGTAGTATAGTAGGGGATGGCTACACCTTC	TRBV19	TRBJ1-2	.	once
CASSPNGQSQETQYF	TGTGCCAGCAGCCCAAACGGACAGAGCCAAGAGACCCAGTACTTC	TRBV7-2	TRBJ2-5	.	.
CATLGQSATNEKLFF	TGTGCCACCCTGGGACAGTCTGCAACTAATGAAAAACTGTTTTTT	TRBV6-5	TRBJ1-4	TRBD1	.
CASTPRGALNTGELFF	TGTGCCAGCACCCCCCGGGGGGCTCTAAACACCGGGGAGCTGTTTTTT	TRBV2	TRBJ2-2	.	.
CASSVHSAFLNTIYF	TGTGCCAGCAGTGTGCACAGTGCCTTTTTAAACACCATATATTTT	TRBV28	TRBJ1-3	.	.
CASSLSGRPNEKLFF	TGTGCCAGCAGCTTATCGGGGAGACCAAATGAAAAACTGTTTTTT	TRBV11-2	TRBJ1-4	.	.
CASSRDGGDEQYF	TGCGCCAGCAGTCGCGATGGTGGTGACGAGCAGTACTTC	TRBV6-5	TRBJ2-7	.	.